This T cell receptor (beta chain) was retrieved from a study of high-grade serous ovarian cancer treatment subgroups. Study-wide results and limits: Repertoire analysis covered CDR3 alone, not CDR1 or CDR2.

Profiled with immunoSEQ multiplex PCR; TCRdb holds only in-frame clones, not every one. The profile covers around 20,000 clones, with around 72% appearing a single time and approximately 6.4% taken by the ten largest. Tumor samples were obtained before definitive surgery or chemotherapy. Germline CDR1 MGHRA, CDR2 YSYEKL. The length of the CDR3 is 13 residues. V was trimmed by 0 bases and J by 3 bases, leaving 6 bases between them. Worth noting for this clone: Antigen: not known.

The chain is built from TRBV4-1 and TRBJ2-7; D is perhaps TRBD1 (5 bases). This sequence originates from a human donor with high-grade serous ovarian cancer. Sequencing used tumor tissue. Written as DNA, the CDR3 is TGCGCCAGCAGCCAAGACAGGGTCTACGAGCAGTACTTC. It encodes CASSQDRVYEQYF.